This entry concerns a single T cell receptor beta chain. Antigen: not known. This sample was included in a study of cytomegalovirus exposure and HLA in healthy donors. Looked up from germline, CDR1 is SQVTM and CDR2 is ANQGSEA. Trimming took 5 bases from V and 7 from J; bases not matched to a gene: 18. This CDR3 comprises 18 residues. PCR amplification relied on 60 Vbeta primers (plus 13 Jbeta primers). Method: immunoSEQ multiplex PCR; TCRdb's copy keeps in-frame clones and lacks some. The sample has about 120,000 clones, around 82% seen once. Points from the study as a whole: Beyond CMV serostatus, there was no information to go on about immune exposure.

The sequencing input was PBMCs. V and J are TRBV29-1 and TRBJ2-1; 12 bases match TRBD1. The sequence came from a woman in her thirties or forties in good health and CMV-seropositive. The CDR3 sequence: CSVPTPWRGQGARNEQFF. The CDR3 region has the DNA TGCAGCGTTCCAACTCCCTGGAGGGGACAGGGGGCGCGAAATGAGCAGTTCTTC.